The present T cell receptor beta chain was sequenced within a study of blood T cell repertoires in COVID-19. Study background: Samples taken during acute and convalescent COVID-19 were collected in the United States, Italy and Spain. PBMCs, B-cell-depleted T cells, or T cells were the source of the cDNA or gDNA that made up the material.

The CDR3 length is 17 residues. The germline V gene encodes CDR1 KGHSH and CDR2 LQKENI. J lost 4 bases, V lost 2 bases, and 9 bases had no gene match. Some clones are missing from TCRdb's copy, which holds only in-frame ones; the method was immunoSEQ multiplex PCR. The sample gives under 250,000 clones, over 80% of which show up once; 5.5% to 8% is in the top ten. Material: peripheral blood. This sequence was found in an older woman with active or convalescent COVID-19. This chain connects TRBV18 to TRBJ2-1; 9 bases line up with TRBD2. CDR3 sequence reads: CASSPTRGLAGYNEQFF. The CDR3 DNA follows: TGTGCCAGCTCACCAACCCGCGGCCTAGCGGGGTACAATGAGCAGTTCTTC.